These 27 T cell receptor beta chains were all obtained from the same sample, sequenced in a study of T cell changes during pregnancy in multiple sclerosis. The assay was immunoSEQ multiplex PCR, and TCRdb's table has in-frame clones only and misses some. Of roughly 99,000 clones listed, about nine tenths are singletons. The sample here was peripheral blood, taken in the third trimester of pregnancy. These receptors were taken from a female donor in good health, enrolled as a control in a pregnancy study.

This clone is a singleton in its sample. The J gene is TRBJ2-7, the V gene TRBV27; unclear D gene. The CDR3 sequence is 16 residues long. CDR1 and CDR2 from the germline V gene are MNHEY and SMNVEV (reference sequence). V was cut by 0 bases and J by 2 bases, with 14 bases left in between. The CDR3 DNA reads TGTGCCAGCAGTTTATCTTCGACACTTGGAACCTACGAGCAGTACTTC. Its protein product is CASSLSSTLGTYEQYF.

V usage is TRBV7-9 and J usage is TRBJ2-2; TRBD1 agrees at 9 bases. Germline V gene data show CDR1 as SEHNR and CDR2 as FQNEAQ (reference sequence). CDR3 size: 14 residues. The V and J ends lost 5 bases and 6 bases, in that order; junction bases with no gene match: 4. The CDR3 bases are TGTGCCAGCAGCGCCCGACAGGGGGCCGGGGAGCTGTTTTTT. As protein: CASSARQGAGELFF.

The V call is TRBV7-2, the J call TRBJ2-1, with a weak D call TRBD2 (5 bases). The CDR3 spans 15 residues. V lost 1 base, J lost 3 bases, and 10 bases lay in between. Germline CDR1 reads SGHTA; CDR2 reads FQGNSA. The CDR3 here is CASSLESGLYNEQFF. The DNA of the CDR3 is TGTGCCAGCAGCTTAGAGAGCGGCCTCTACAATGAGCAGTTCTTC.

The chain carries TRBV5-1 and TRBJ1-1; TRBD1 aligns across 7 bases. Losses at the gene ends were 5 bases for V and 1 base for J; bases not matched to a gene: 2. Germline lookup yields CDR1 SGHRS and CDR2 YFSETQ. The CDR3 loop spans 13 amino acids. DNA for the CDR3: TGCGCCAGCAGACCAGGGGGGAACACTGAAGCTTTCTTT. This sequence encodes CASRPGGNTEAFF.

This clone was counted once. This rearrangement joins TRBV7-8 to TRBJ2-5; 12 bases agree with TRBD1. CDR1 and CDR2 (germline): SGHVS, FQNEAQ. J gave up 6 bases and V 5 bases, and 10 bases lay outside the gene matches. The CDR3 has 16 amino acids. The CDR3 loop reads CASSTLRDRGPQTQYF. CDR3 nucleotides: TGTGCCAGCAGCACCCTCCGGGACAGGGGGCCTCAGACCCAGTACTTC.

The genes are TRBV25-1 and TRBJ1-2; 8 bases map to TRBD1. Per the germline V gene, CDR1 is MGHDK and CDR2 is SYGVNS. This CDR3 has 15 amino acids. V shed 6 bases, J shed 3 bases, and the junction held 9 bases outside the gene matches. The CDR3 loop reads CASRDTGTGYYGYTF. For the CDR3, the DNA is TGTGCCAGCAGGGACACCGGGACAGGATACTATGGCTACACCTTC.

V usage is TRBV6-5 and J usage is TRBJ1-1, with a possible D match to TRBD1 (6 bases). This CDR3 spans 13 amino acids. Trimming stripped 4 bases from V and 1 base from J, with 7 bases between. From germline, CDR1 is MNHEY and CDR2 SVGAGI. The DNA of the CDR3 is TGTGCCAGCAGTTCACAGGGGAACACTGAAGCTTTCTTT. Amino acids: CASSSQGNTEAFF.

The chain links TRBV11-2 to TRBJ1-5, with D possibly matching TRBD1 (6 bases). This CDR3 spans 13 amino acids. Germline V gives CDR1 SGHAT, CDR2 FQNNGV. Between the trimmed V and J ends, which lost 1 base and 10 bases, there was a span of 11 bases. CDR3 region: CASSLGGGRPQHF. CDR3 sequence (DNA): TGTGCCAGCAGCTTAGGGGGGGGGCGACCCCAGCATTTT.

The CDR3 region is CAWGRDEQYF. The CDR3 region has the DNA TGTGCCTGGGGCCGTGACGAGCAGTACTTC. The V and J genes are TRBV30 and TRBJ2-7; D is unresolved. Trimming removed 5 bases from V and 5 bases from J, with 7 bases in between. The CDR3 spans 10 residues. CDR1 and CDR2 (germline): GTSNPN, SVGIG (reference sequence).

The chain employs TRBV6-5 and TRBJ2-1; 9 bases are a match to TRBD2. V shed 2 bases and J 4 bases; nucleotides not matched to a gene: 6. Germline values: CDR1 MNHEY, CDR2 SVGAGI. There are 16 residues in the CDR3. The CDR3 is CASSYGSGGPYNEQFF. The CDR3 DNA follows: TGTGCCAGCAGTTACGGGAGCGGGGGGCCTTACAATGAGCAGTTCTTC.

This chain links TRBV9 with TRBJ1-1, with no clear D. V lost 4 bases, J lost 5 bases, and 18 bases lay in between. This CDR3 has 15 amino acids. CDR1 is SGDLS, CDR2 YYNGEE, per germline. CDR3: CASSPIIPGKTEAFF. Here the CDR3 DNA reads TGTGCCAGCAGCCCTATAATCCCGGGAAAAACTGAAGCTTTCTTT. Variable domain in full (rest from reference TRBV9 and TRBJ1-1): DSGVTQTPKHLITATGQRVTLRCSPRSGDLSVYWYQQSLDQGLQFLIQYYNGEERAKGNILERFSAQQFPDLHSELNLSSLELGDSALYFCASSPIIPGKTEAFFGQGTRLTVV.

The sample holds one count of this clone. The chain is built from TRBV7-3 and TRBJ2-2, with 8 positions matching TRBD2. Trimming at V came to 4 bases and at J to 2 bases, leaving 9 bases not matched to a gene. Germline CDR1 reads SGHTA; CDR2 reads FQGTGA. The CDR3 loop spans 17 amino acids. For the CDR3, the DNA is TGTGCCAGCAGCTCCATCCCCGGGGGGGTAAACACCGGGGAGCTGTTTTTT. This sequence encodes CASSSIPGGVNTGELFF.

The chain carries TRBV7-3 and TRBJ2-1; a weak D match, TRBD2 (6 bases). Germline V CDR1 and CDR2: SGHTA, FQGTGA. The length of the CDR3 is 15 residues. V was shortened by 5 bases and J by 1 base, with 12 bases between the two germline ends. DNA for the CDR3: TGTGCCAGCAGCCGAAGCGGGCCTTCCTACAATGAGCAGTTCTTC. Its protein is CASSRSGPSYNEQFF.

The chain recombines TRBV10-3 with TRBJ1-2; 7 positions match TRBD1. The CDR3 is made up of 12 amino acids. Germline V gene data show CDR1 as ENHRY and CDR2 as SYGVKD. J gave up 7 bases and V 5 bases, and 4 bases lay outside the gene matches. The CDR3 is CAISRQGSGYTF. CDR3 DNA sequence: TGTGCCATCAGTCGACAGGGATCTGGCTACACCTTC.

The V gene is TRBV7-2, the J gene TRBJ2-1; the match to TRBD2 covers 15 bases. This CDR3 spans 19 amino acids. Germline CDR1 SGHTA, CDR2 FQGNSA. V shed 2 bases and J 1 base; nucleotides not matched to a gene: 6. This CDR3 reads CASSLFWTSGGVSYNEQFF. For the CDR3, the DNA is TGTGCCAGCAGCTTATTTTGGACTAGCGGGGGGGTATCCTACAATGAGCAGTTCTTC.

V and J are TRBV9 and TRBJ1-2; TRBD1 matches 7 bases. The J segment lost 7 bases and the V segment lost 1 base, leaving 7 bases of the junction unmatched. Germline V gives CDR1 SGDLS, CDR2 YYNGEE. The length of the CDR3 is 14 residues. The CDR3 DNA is TGTGCCAGCAGCGTACAAGGGGGCGTAGGTGGCTACACCTTC. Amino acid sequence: CASSVQGGVGGYTF.

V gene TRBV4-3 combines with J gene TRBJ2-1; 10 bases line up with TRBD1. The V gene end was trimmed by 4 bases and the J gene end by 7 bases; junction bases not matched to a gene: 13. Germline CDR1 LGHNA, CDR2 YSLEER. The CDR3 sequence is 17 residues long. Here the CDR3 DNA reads TGCGCCAGCAGCCCGGCCCTAGGGGGGACAGGGGAGAATGAGCAGTTCTTC. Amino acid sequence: CASSPALGGTGENEQFF.

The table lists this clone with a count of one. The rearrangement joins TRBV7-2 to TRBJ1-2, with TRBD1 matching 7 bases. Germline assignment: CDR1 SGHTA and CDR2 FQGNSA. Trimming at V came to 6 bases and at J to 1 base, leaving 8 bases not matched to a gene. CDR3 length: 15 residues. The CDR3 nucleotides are TGTGCCAGCAGTGACTCCGGGACAGTTAACTATGGCTACACCTTC. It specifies CASSDSGTVNYGYTF.

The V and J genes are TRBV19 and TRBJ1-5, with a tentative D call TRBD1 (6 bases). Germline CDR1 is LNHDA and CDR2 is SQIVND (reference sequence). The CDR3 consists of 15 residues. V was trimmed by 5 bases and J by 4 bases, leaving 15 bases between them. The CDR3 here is CASSFDRMGNQPQHF. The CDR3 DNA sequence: TGTGCCAGTAGTTTCGACAGGATGGGGAATCAGCCCCAGCATTTT.

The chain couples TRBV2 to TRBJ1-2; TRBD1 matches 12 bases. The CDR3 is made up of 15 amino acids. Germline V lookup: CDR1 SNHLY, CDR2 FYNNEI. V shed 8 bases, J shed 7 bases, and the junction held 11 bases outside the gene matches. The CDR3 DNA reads TGTGCCAGCTCCCTGGGACAGGGGGCAATCGGTGGCTACACCTTC. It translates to CASSLGQGAIGGYTF.

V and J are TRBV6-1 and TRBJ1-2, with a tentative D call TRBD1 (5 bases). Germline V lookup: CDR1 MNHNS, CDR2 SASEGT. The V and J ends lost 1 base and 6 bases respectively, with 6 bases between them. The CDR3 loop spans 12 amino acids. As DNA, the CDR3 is TGTGCCAGCAGTGAAGGACAGAATGGCTACACCTTC. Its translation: CASSEGQNGYTF.

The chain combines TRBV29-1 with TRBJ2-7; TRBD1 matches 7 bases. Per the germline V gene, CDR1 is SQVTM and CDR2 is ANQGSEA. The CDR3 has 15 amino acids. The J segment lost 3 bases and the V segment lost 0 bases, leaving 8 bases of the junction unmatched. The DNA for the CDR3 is TGCAGCGTTGAAGACCGGGACAGTGCTAACTACGAGCAGTACTTC. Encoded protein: CSVEDRDSANYEQYF.

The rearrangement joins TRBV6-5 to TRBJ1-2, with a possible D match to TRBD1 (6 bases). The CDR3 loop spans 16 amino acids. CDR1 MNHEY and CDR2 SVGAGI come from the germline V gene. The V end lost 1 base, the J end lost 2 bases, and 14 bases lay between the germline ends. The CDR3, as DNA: TGTGCCAGCAGTTACTTTGAAACAGGGACGAACTATGGCTACACCTTC. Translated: CASSYFETGTNYGYTF.

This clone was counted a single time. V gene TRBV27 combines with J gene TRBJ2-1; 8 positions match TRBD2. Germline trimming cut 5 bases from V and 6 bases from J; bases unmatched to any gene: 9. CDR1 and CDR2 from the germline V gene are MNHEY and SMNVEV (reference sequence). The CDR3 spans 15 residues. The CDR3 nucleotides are TGTGCCAGCAGTCTGGGACTAGTCGAAACCAATGAGCAGTTCTTC. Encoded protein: CASSLGLVETNEQFF.

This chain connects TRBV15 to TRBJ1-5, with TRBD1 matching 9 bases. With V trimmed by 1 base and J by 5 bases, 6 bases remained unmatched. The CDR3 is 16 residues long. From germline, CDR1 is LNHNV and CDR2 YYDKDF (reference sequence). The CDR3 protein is CATSRVDRGKDQPQHF. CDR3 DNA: TGTGCCACCAGCAGAGTGGACAGGGGAAAGGATCAGCCCCAGCATTTT.

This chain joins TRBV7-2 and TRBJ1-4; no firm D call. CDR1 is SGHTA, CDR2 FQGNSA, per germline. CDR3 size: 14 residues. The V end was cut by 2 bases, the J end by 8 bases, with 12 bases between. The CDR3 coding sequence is TGTGCCAGCAGCTTAAAGGCGGGTAGCGAAAAACTGTTTTTT. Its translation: CASSLKAGSEKLFF.

CDR3 in amino acids: CASSLAANTEAFF. The DNA of the CDR3 is TGTGCCAGCAGCTTGGCGGCGAACACTGAAGCTTTCTTT. The rearrangement links TRBV7-3 to TRBJ1-1; D is unclear. Germline CDR1 reads SGHTA; CDR2 reads FQGTGA. V lost 3 bases, J lost 1 base, and 6 bases lay in between. The length of the CDR3 is 13 residues.